The 17 T cell receptor beta chains presented below share a single source sample, sequenced in a study of T cells in Graves' hyperthyroidism and ophthalmopathy. Amplified TCR beta CDR3 regions came from RNA transcripts. A set of HTBI primers served as the primers for a first-round RT-PCR of the TCR CDR3. A single record per CDR3 protein comes from TCRdb applying MiXCR to the multiplex PCR reads. The sample yields around 610,000 distinct CDR3 sequences, roughly 14% seen once. Sequencing input: blood. These receptors all stem from a woman in her forties with Graves' ophthalmopathy.

This clonotype was seen at least ten times. This sequence joins TRBV20-1 and TRBJ2-5; unclear D gene. Between the trimmed V and J ends, which lost 3 bases and 2 bases, there was a span of 10 bases. The CDR3 spans 13 residues. Germline CDR1 is DFQATT and CDR2 is SNEGSKA (reference sequence). The CDR3 DNA sequence: TGCAGTGCTAGCGGACCGCTGCAAGAGACCCAGTACTTC. It encodes CSASGPLQETQYF.

At least ten counts were recorded for this clonotype. V and J are TRBV27 and TRBJ1-1; no clear D. This CDR3 region has 15 residues. Germline lookup yields CDR1 MNHEY and CDR2 SMNVEV (reference sequence). V was trimmed by 0 bases and J by 3 bases, leaving 11 bases between them. The CDR3 loop reads CASSLSETGHTEAFF. The CDR3, as DNA: TGTGCCAGCAGTTTATCAGAGACGGGTCACACTGAAGCTTTCTTT.

This clonotype was picked up many times. The chain joins TRBV19 to TRBJ2-7, with 7 bases aligning to TRBD2. CDR1 is LNHDA, CDR2 SQIVND, per germline (reference sequence). This CDR3 has 15 amino acids. The junction had 6 bases not matched to a gene; V was cut back by 2 bases and J by 2 bases. This CDR3 reads CASSISGGRPYEQYF. CDR3 nucleotides: TGTGCCAGTAGTATATCCGGCGGGAGACCCTACGAGCAGTACTTC.

The rearrangement joins TRBV30 to TRBJ2-1; TRBD2 matches at 8 bases. This CDR3 region has 13 residues. V lost 3 bases, J lost 9 bases, and 7 bases stayed unmatched. Germline V gene data show CDR1 as GTSNPN and CDR2 as SVGIG (reference sequence). The DNA for the CDR3 is TGTGCCTGGAGCGCCCTAGCGGGTGGTGAGCAGTTCTTC. Amino acids: CAWSALAGGEQFF. Drawing the rest from reference TRBV30 and TRBJ2-1, the complete variable domain is SQTIHQWPATLVQPVGSPLSLECTVEGTSNPNLYWYRQAAGRGLQLLFYSVGIGQISSEVPQNLSASRPQDRQFILSSKKLLLSDSGFYLCAWSALAGGEQFFGPGTRLTVL.

This clonotype was detected many times. V usage is TRBV12-3 or TRBV12-4 and J usage is TRBJ2-1, with 13 bases matching TRBD2. The CDR3 sequence is 15 residues long. V dropped 6 bases and J dropped 6; count of bases not matched to a gene: 5. This CDR3 reads CASSPTSGGFNEQFF. CDR3 coding DNA: TGTGCCAGCAGCCCGACTAGCGGGGGGTTCAATGAGCAGTTCTTC.

The chain is built from TRBV28 and TRBJ1-2; TRBD1 aligns across 8 bases. Per the germline V gene, CDR1 is MDHEN and CDR2 is SYDVKM. The J segment lost 1 base and the V segment lost 4 bases, leaving 14 bases of the junction unmatched. CDR3 length: 18 amino acids. The CDR3 protein is CASSSLGQGAPINYGYTF. In DNA form, the CDR3 reads TGTGCCAGCAGTTCCCTTGGACAGGGAGCCCCCATTAACTATGGCTACACCTTC.

There are many counts of this clonotype. The chain employs TRBV6-5 and TRBJ1-2, with D perhaps matching TRBD1 (6 bases). The germline gives CDR1 MNHEY, CDR2 SVGAGI. The CDR3 has 14 amino acids. Between the trimmed V and J ends, which lost 1 base and 5 bases, there was a span of 11 bases. The CDR3 is CASSYFPGDYGYTF. The CDR3 coding sequence is TGTGCCAGCAGTTACTTTCCAGGGGATTATGGCTACACCTTC.

There are many counts of this clonotype. The chain links TRBV28 to TRBJ1-1, with 8 bases aligning to TRBD1. This CDR3 is 14 amino acids long. Trimming took 6 bases from V and 4 from J; bases not matched to a gene: 7. Germline CDR1 is MDHEN and CDR2 is SYDVKM. In nucleotides, the CDR3 is TGTGCCAGCAGCCAAGACAGGGGACCCACTGAAGCTTTCTTT. It translates to CASSQDRGPTEAFF.

This clonotype was found many times. As DNA, the CDR3 is TGTGCCACCAGCGAAACTAGCGGGAGCAGCCGTGGGGCCGGGGAGCTGTTTTTT. It specifies CATSETSGSSRGAGELFF. This rearrangement joins TRBV15 to TRBJ2-2, with 11 bases aligning to TRBD2. V was clipped by 5 bases and J by 6 bases; unmatched bases: 14. The CDR3 runs 18 residues. The V gene's germline CDR1 is LNHNV and CDR2 YYDKDF (reference sequence).

There are many counts of this clonotype. The chain couples TRBV13 to TRBJ1-1; 7 bases align to TRBD1. The junction had 9 bases not matched to a gene; V was cut back by 4 bases and J by 7 bases. The CDR3 has 14 amino acids. Germline V gene sequence: CDR1 PRHDT, CDR2 FYEKMQ (reference sequence). DNA for the CDR3: TGTGCCAGCAGCTCCTCGACAGGGTGGGGTGAAGCTTTCTTT. It yields the protein CASSSSTGWGEAFF.

This clonotype was detected a few times. At one of its ends the junction is not consistent with the germline gene, which may arise from a read error. J is TRBJ1-1 and V is TRBV6-5; D unresolved. Per the germline V gene, CDR1 is MNHEY and CDR2 is SVGAGI. The CDR3 sequence is 14 residues long. CDR3: CASSDSWLGTEAFF. Written as DNA, the CDR3 is TGTGCCAGCAGTGACTCTTGGCTGGGCACTGAAGCTTTCTTT.

This clonotype was seen repeatedly, ten times or more. The V gene is TRBV12-3 or TRBV12-4, the J gene TRBJ1-5, with TRBD1 matching over 9 bases. Trimming at V came to 6 bases and at J to 9 bases, leaving 6 bases not matched to a gene. This CDR3 has 13 amino acids. CDR3 coding DNA: TGTGCCAGCAGCCAAACAGGGGGCCGGCCCCAGCATTTT. Translated, it gives CASSQTGGRPQHF.

There are many counts of this clonotype. The CDR3 DNA reads TGTGCCAGCATCTTGGACAGGGAGCATCACTATGGCTACACCTTC. Its protein is CASILDREHHYGYTF. V is TRBV28 and J is TRBJ1-2; TRBD1 aligns across 8 bases. V gave up 7 bases and J gave up 3 bases; unmatched junction bases: 10. This CDR3 is built from 15 residues. Germline assignment: CDR1 MDHEN and CDR2 SYDVKM.

The sample holds many counts of this clonotype. The V gene is TRBV20-1, the J gene TRBJ1-2; D is undetermined. Trimming pared 6 bases from V and 3 bases from J, leaving 11 bases between. CDR3 size: 12 residues. Germline-derived CDR1 and CDR2 are DFQATT and SNEGSKA (reference sequence). The CDR3 DNA reads TGCAGTGCCCCGGGATCTTACTATGGCTACACCTTC. It specifies CSAPGSYYGYTF.

This sequence joins TRBV10-3 and TRBJ1-6; D is unclear. V lost 3 bases to trimming and J lost 1 base, with 1 base between them. CDR1 is ENHRY, CDR2 SYGVKD, per germline. The CDR3 consists of 13 residues. CDR3 coding DNA: TGTGCCATCAGTGAATCCTATAATTCACCCCTCCACTTT. It translates to CAISESYNSPLHF.

This clonotype was observed at least ten times. The rearrangement links TRBV19 to TRBJ2-2; 10 nucleotides align to TRBD2. V dropped 3 bases and J dropped 1; count of bases not matched to a gene: 2. Germline loops: CDR1 LNHDA, CDR2 SQIVND (reference sequence). The CDR3 consists of 16 residues. The CDR3 loop reads CASSISGRLNTGELFF. CDR3 nucleotides: TGTGCCAGTAGTATTAGCGGGAGGTTGAACACCGGGGAGCTGTTTTTT.

This clonotype was observed at least ten times. The V call is TRBV15, the J call TRBJ2-7, with no clear D. This CDR3 region has 13 residues. CDR1 and CDR2 (germline): LNHNV, YYDKDF (reference sequence). Trimming shortened V by 0 bases and J by 6 bases, and 9 bases separated the two germline ends. The CDR3, as DNA: TGTGCCACCAGCAGAGATGGTGAACCCGAGCAGTACTTC. It encodes CATSRDGEPEQYF.